These 20 T cell receptor beta chains were all obtained from the same sample, sequenced in a study of PD-1 blockade in classical Hodgkin lymphoma. The table came from immunoSEQ multiplex PCR; TCRdb's copy has only in-frame clones and leaves some out. The sample has roughly 20,000 clones; around 72% are singletons. Time point indicated: cycle 4 day 1 (C4D1), after five to seven weeks of nivolumab. Every patient was affected by relapse after autologous stem cell transplantation, while exposure to brentuximab vedotin was not uniform. Magnetic depletion of unwanted cells isolated CD4+ T cells from thawed PBMCs. This sample comprised CD4+ T cells from blood, obtained before the fourth cycle of nivolumab. Every receptor here comes from a human donor with classical Hodgkin lymphoma.

J is TRBJ2-5 and V is TRBV10-2; D unclear. The V end lost 2 bases, the J end lost 4 bases, and 5 bases lay between the germline ends. The germline V gene encodes CDR1 WSHSY and CDR2 SAAADI. The CDR3 is 12 amino acids. The CDR3 protein is CASSENTETQYF. The CDR3 DNA follows: TGCGCCAGCAGTGAGAACACAGAGACCCAGTACTTC.

This chain links TRBV7-2 with TRBJ2-5; 8 bases align to TRBD2. V trimming: 4 bases; J trimming: 0 bases; junction bases outside the gene matches: 7. Germline V gene sequence: CDR1 SGHTA, CDR2 FQGNSA. This CDR3 is built from 16 residues. CDR3 DNA sequence: TGTGCCAGCAGCTCGGGTCGGGGGGGAAACCAAGAGACCCAGTACTTC. This translates into CASSSGRGGNQETQYF. Full variable domain (outside the CDR3, taken from reference TRBV7-2 and TRBJ2-5): GAGVSQSPSNKVTEKGKDVELRCDPISGHTALYWYRQSLGQGLEFLIYFQGNSAPDKSGLPSDRFSAERTGGSVSTLTIQRTQQEDSAVYLCASSSGRGGNQETQYFGPGTRLLVL.

The chain joins TRBV6-4 to TRBJ2-1; maybe TRBD2 (6 bases). The germline V gene encodes CDR1 MRHNA and CDR2 SNTAGT. The CDR3 contains 16 residues. With 3 bases removed from V and 4 bases from J, the gap between germline ends came to 16 bases. The CDR3 loop is CASSEEGMRPYNEQFF. CDR3 in DNA: TGTGCCAGCAGTGAGGAGGGGATGAGGCCGTACAATGAGCAGTTCTTC.

This clone was seen only once. The chain employs TRBV23-1 and TRBJ2-7; D is possibly TRBD2 (7 bases). TRBV23-1 qualifies as an ORF whose function is uncertain. This CDR3 region has 16 residues. V lost 1 base and J 4 bases, leaving 17 bases between the germline ends. DNA of the CDR3: TGCGCCAGCAGTCAATTCGGCCTTCGGGGGGCTTACGAGCAGTACTTC. Protein product: CASSQFGLRGAYEQYF.

This chain uses TRBV19 with TRBJ1-2; D gene unclear. The CDR3 totals 14 residues. V lost 4 bases and J lost 0, with 9 bases in between. CDR1 is LNHDA and CDR2 is SQIVND in the germline V gene (reference sequence). The CDR3 is CASSRTGTNYGYTF. The DNA for the CDR3 is TGTGCCAGTAGTAGGACGGGGACTAACTATGGCTACACCTTC.

This clone was seen more than once but under ten times. The V call is TRBV30, the J call TRBJ1-5, with no clear D. The CDR3 contains 12 residues. V lost 6 bases and J lost 2, with 8 bases in between. Germline CDR1 reads GTSNPN; CDR2 reads SVGIG (reference sequence). The CDR3 DNA follows: TGTGCCTGTGGACTGGGCAATCAGCCCCAGCATTTT. Protein sequence: CACGLGNQPQHF.

This chain joins TRBV19 and TRBJ1-6; D perhaps matches TRBD1 (6 bases). CDR1 and CDR2 (germline): LNHDA, SQIVND (reference sequence). CDR3 size: 14 residues. V lost 5 bases and J lost 7, with 12 bases in between. As DNA, the CDR3 is TGTGCCAGTAGTGCACAGGGTCACAATTCACCCCTCCACTTT. Amino acid sequence: CASSAQGHNSPLHF. The full variable domain, in which reference TRBV19 and TRBJ1-6 provide the parts outside the CDR3, is DGGITQSPKYLFRKEGQNVTLSCEQNLNHDAMYWYRQDPGQGLRLIYYSQIVNDFQKGDIAEGYSVSREKKESFPLTVTSAQKNPTAFYLCASSAQGHNSPLHFGNGTRLTVT.

This rearrangement joins TRBV2 to TRBJ1-5, with D uncertain. The ends were cut back, 7 bases at V and 7 bases at J, with 20 bases in the middle. CDR1 and CDR2 from the germline V gene are SNHLY and FYNNEI. The length of the CDR3 is 15 residues. This CDR3 is CASKHLDGERQPQHF. For the CDR3, the DNA is TGTGCCAGCAAGCACCTGGACGGGGAAAGACAGCCCCAGCATTTT.

This chain uses TRBV7-9 with TRBJ1-4; D might be TRBD1 (5 bases). Germline loops: CDR1 SEHNR, CDR2 FQNEAQ (reference sequence). CDR3 length: 19 residues. The germline V and J ends were trimmed by 6 bases and 0 bases, with 23 bases remaining between them. CDR3 loop: CASRYLHRGLKATNEKLFF. The CDR3 nucleotides are TGTGCCAGCAGATACCTTCACCGGGGCCTAAAAGCAACTAATGAAAAACTGTTTTTT. Together with reference TRBV7-9 and TRBJ1-4, the CDR3 gives the full variable domain: DTGVSQNPRHKITKRGQNVTFRCDPISEHNRLYWYRQTLGQGPEFLTYFQNEAQLEKSRLLSDRFSAERPKGSFSTLEIQRTEQGDSAMYLCASRYLHRGLKATNEKLFFGSGTQLSVL.

The CDR3 nucleotides are TGTGCCAGCAGTGAAGCATTGCACTCTGGGGCCAACGTCCTGACTTTC. Its protein is CASSEALHSGANVLTF. The V gene is TRBV6-1, the J gene TRBJ2-6; D remains unclear. CDR3 size: 16 residues. The V end lost 0 bases, the J end lost 0 bases, and 6 bases lay between the germline ends. Germline values: CDR1 MNHNS, CDR2 SASEGT.

The rearrangement uses TRBV7-2 and TRBJ1-1; D gene uncertain. Germline V gene data show CDR1 as SGHTA and CDR2 as FQGNSA. V dropped 5 bases and J dropped 11 bases, with 18 bases sitting between them. The CDR3 is made up of 13 amino acids. In DNA, the CDR3 is TGTGCCAGCAGCCCCCCAGGCACGGAAGTGGCTTTCTTT. The encoded protein is CASSPPGTEVAFF.

The chain has TRBV2 and TRBJ2-1; a weak D match, TRBD2 (6 bases). Germline lookup yields CDR1 SNHLY and CDR2 FYNNEI. The CDR3 sequence is 15 residues long. With 6 bases removed from V and 2 bases from J, the gap between germline ends came to 14 bases. The CDR3 sequence is CASSRASETYNEQFF. The CDR3 DNA is TGTGCCAGCAGCCGGGCTAGCGAAACCTACAATGAGCAGTTCTTC.

This rearrangement joins TRBV30 to TRBJ2-3, with a possible D match to TRBD2 (5 bases). This CDR3 comprises 17 residues. From germline, CDR1 is GTSNPN and CDR2 SVGIG (reference sequence). V lost 2 bases and J lost 2, with 20 bases in between. The DNA of the CDR3 is TGTGCCTGGAGTACCCGCTGGTTCACGAGGGCCACAGATACGCAGTATTTT. Protein product: CAWSTRWFTRATDTQYF.

The chain employs TRBV28 and TRBJ1-4; 8 nucleotides match TRBD1. The CDR3 runs to 15 residues. Germline values: CDR1 MDHEN, CDR2 SYDVKM. The junction had 9 bases not matched to a gene; V was cut back by 5 bases and J by 7 bases. The CDR3 loop is CASSIRTGRLEKLFF. The CDR3 DNA reads TGTGCCAGCAGTATTAGGACAGGGCGTCTTGAAAAACTGTTTTTT.

This chain connects TRBV6-5 to TRBJ2-3, with TRBD2 matching 10 bases. Looked up from germline, CDR1 is MNHEY and CDR2 is SVGAGI. V trimming: 2 bases; J trimming: 1 base; junction bases outside the gene matches: 3. The CDR3 extends over 16 amino acids. DNA for the CDR3: TGTGCCAGCAGTTACGGTCTAGCGGGAGGCACAGATACGCAGTATTTT. Translating it yields CASSYGLAGGTDTQYF.

V and J are TRBV2 and TRBJ2-7, with TRBD1 identical over 9 bases. The V segment lost 3 bases and the J segment 3 bases; nucleotides outside the gene matches: 3. The germline V gene has CDR1 SNHLY and CDR2 FYNNEI. The CDR3 is made up of 14 amino acids. Here the CDR3 DNA reads TGTGCCAGCAGTGAGGACAGGGGCCTCTACGAGCAGTACTTC. Protein sequence: CASSEDRGLYEQYF.

This clone was detected a few times. J is TRBJ1-5 and V is TRBV28, with D possibly being TRBD1 (5 bases). Germline V CDR1 and CDR2: MDHEN, SYDVKM. This CDR3 is 11 amino acids long. V was clipped by 7 bases and J by 9 bases, with 10 bases between them. This chain's CDR3 is CASNGDGPQHF. The CDR3, as DNA: TGTGCCAGCAATGGGGACGGGCCCCAGCATTTT. Full variable domain (missing parts from reference TRBV28 and TRBJ1-5): DVKVTQSSRYLVKRTGEKVFLECVQDMDHENMFWYRQDPGLGLRLIYFSYDVKMKEKGDIPEGYSVSREKKERFSLILESASTNQTSMYLCASNGDGPQHFGDGTRLSIL.

The chain joins TRBV19 to TRBJ2-6, with D uncertain. Germline loops: CDR1 LNHDA, CDR2 SQIVND (reference sequence). The CDR3 covers 14 residues. The V gene lost 2 bases and the J gene lost 2 bases, with 4 bases spanning the gap. CDR3: CASSIRTGANVLTF. As DNA, the CDR3 is TGTGCCAGTAGTATAAGAACTGGGGCCAACGTCCTGACTTTC.

This chain links TRBV5-1 with TRBJ2-7, with a tentative D call TRBD1 (6 bases). V was cut by 4 bases and J by 1 base, with 9 bases left in between. The CDR3 has 13 amino acids. Germline V CDR1 and CDR2: SGHRS, YFSETQ. The CDR3 region is CASSRDISYEQYF. CDR3 nucleotide sequence: TGCGCCAGCAGCCGGGACATTTCCTACGAGCAGTACTTC.

V usage is TRBV9 and J usage is TRBJ2-1; TRBD2 aligns across 13 bases. Germline loops: CDR1 SGDLS, CDR2 YYNGEE. V lost 0 bases to trimming and J lost 8 bases; unmatched junction nucleotides: 11. The CDR3 is 18 amino acids. In DNA form, the CDR3 reads TGTGCCAGCAGCGTAGGGCCGAGCGGGACTAGCGGGACGTATGAGCAGTTCTTC. Translation gives CASSVGPSGTSGTYEQFF. Full variable domain (rest looked up from reference TRBV9 and TRBJ2-1): DSGVTQTPKHLITATGQRVTLRCSPRSGDLSVYWYQQSLDQGLQFLIQYYNGEERAKGNILERFSAQQFPDLHSELNLSSLELGDSALYFCASSVGPSGTSGTYEQFFGPGTRLTVL.